Reported below is one T cell receptor beta chain. V was pared by 4 bases and J by 6 bases, with 16 bases of the junction left unmatched. This CDR3 contains 19 residues. The V gene's germline CDR1 is SGDLS and CDR2 YYNGEE. This record comes from a study of blood T cell repertoires in COVID-19. The overall study: Nucleic acid was either cDNA or gDNA, and it came from T cells, B-cell-depleted T cells, or PBMCs.

Clones were read by immunoSEQ multiplex PCR, and TCRdb kept only the in-frame ones, dropping some. The sample records around 47,000 clones, around 81% being singletons. Sequencing used peripheral blood. J is TRBJ2-3 and V is TRBV9; 14 bases line up with TRBD2. The source is a woman of 80 years or more with COVID-19, enrolled during active disease. CDR3 DNA: TGTGCCAGCAGCTCACGTAGGGAGGGACTAGCGGGAGTCGAGGATACGCAGTATTTT. This encodes CASSSRREGLAGVEDTQYF. Complete variable domain (other parts from reference TRBV9 and TRBJ2-3): DSGVTQTPKHLITATGQRVTLRCSPRSGDLSVYWYQQSLDQGLQFLIQYYNGEERAKGNILERFSAQQFPDLHSELNLSSLELGDSALYFCASSSRREGLAGVEDTQYFGPGTRLTVL.